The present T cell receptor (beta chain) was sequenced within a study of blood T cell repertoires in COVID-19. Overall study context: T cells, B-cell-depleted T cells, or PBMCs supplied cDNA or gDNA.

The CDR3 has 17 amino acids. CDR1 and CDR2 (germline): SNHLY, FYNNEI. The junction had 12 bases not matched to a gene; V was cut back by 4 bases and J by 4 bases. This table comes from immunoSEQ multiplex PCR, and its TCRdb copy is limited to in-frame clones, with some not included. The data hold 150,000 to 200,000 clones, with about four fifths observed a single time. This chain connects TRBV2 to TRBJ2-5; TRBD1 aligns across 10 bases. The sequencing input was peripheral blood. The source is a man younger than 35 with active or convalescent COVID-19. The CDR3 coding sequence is TGTGCCAGCAGTGGTGGGACAGGGGCCAGAGTAAGAGAGACCCAGTACTTC. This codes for CASSGGTGARVRETQYF.